This T cell receptor (beta chain) is drawn from a study of identical twins (dated by TCRdb to 2016 to 2017). Looking at the study overall: To test whether fetal clonotypes persist, this study deep-sequenced TCR alpha and beta repertoires from monozygotic twins, from unrelated adults of various ages, and from cord blood. To rule out contamination, the twin experiments were replicated at different times with different library preparation protocols.

Only healthy Caucasian donors were included. Three pairs of female monozygotic twins, all aged about 18 to 30 years, were included in the twin cohort. Positive isolation kits from Invitrogen were used to isolate the CD4+ and CD8+ T cell populations. The library came from 5' RACE. TCRdb records Illumina HiSeq 2000 as the sequencer. A universal primer binding site was added through template switching, and the final cDNA carried a unique molecular identifier so that TCR cDNA molecules could be counted accurately. Specific primers in the conserved constant-segment region were used to synthesize first-strand cDNA for the TCR alpha and beta chains. To control for contamination, every cDNA library carried two barcodes: a SMART-Mk sample barcode plus Illumina barcodes. Two successive PCR steps introduced TruSeq adapter sequences along with Illumina sample barcodes. TCR alpha and beta cDNA libraries were sequenced on the Illumina HiSeq platform with custom primers. On the study's bioinformatics: Unique molecular identifiers were extracted from raw reads with MiGEC, and CDR3 positions were determined with MiXCR. For each individual, recombination models were inferred using an EM algorithm with the repgenHMM and IGoR tools. Shared clonotype analysis was performed with the tcR package in R, normalizing sharing by the product of cloneset sizes. To study raw recombination free of thymic and clonal selection effects, out-of-frame nonproductive sequences were analyzed. Starting from the raw public reads, TCRdb applied fastp trimming at Q25, assembled clones with MiXCR and retained in-frame beta chains. Rows are unified per CDR3 protein, each entry keeping the most common DNA and genes. None of the V and J calls come from the authors' own analysis; TCRdb made them. The sample has some 190,000 distinct CDR3 sequences on record, 15% to 20% of them singletons. The ten largest clonotypes hold 40% to 45% of the sample.

Study-wide conclusions, independent of this receptor: Out-of-frame TCR alpha sequences shared between twins showed an excess of low generation-probability sequences compared with coincidental sharing between unrelated individuals. The excess sharing between twins in beta out-of-frame sequences was weaker because fewer shared sequences reduced the signal-to-noise ratio. Fewer insertions were carried by abundant cord blood beta clonotypes; a weaker similar trend was observed in young adult naive repertoires, while no such trend was observed in memory repertoires. Zero-insertion analyses could be partly confounded by invariant T cells such as MAIT and iNKT, though diverse VJ usage argued against such confounding for most clonotypes. In monozygotic twins, recombination models systematically underestimated out-of-frame TCR alpha sharing, but the models matched the sharing seen between unrelated individuals. Because the same donors could not be followed over many years, conclusions were based on cross-sectional statistical analysis.

This clonotype was counted between two and nine times. Its antigen is still unknown. The sample holds no much larger clone one base away, and base qualities are not on file. The CDR3 has 14 amino acids, counting the end cysteine and phenylalanine. CDR3 DNA is the only sequence kept; it has 42 bases, read in frame from the first base. Sequences DFQATT (CDR1) and SNEGSKA (CDR2) are obtained from the germline V gene (reference sequence). V sheds 8 bases and J sheds 6 bases, leaving 20 bases between their ends. The same sample was also used in a study of T cells expressing NK-cell markers. The second investigation adds: In sorted CD3+CD56+NKG2C+, CD3+CD56+NKG2C- and CD3+CD56-NKG2C+ T-cell subsets from eight or nine donors, TCR beta-chain repertoires were profiled. Among the eight sequenced donors, seven were HCMV-seropositive and one was HCMV-seronegative. In several experiments an anti-gammadeltaTCR antibody was added to restrict sorting to alphabetaTCR-expressing T cells. In six donors, the dominant CD3+CD56+NKG2C+ clonotypes were among the top 10 CD8+ clonotypes and accounted for roughly 1.0-7.5% of CD8+ T cells. Those dominant clonotypes were again the most abundant among CD3+CD56-NKG2C+ cells in a handful of donors, at roughly 25-65%. It remained unclear whether the expanded NKG2C-expressing T cell clones were specific for HCMV antigens. All eight donors whose samples were sequenced were randomly selected healthy volunteers, three of them men and five women. A commercial ELISA kit detecting HCMV-specific IgG in serum was used to determine HCMV serostatus. MIGEC was used to demultiplex reads and group the reads by UMI, and MiTCR was used to assemble and quantify clonotypes. To exclude erroneous sequences, only TCR cDNA sequences supported by at least two reads were retained. Downstream repertoire analysis used the tcR package, and clonotypes were matched across fractions by CDR3 nucleotide sequence plus V segment. VDJmatch was used to annotate antigen specificity against VDJdb, with one amino acid substitution in CDR3 permitted.

The chain was built from TRBV20-1 and TRBJ2-1; perhaps TRBD2 is the D gene, with 5 bases matching. The TCR sequence derives from a woman aged 18-29 years in good health. Material for sequencing was CD8+ T cells sorted from blood. The nucleotides are TGCAGTTGGACCGCCCGGGATCACTCCAATGAGCAGTTCTTC. This yields the protein CSWTARDHSNEQFF.